A single sample gave rise to the 32 T cell receptor beta chains below, sequenced in a study of blood T cell repertoires in COVID-19. Sequencing was performed with immunoSEQ multiplex PCR; in TCRdb, only in-frame clones are kept and a portion is missing. This sample yields under 300,000 clones, of which approximately 91% are seen a single time; 1% belongs to the top ten. The sample was PBMCs or T cells enriched from blood (not recorded which). These receptors originate from a woman aged 25 to 45 who had recovered from COVID-19.

The chain links TRBV4-1 to TRBJ2-7; tentatively, D is TRBD1 (6 bases). The V end was cut by 3 bases, the J end by 2 bases, with 17 bases between. CDR3 length equals 16 residues. Germline loops: CDR1 MGHRA, CDR2 YSYEKL. The CDR3 DNA follows: TGCGCCAGCAGCCACCCACGGGACAAGTTGGCCTACGAGCAGTACTTC. Encoded protein: CASSHPRDKLAYEQYF.

The chain joins TRBV29-1 to TRBJ1-2; 7 bases fit TRBD1. V lost 3 bases to trimming and J lost 4 bases; unmatched junction nucleotides: 17. This CDR3 region has 17 residues. The V gene's germline CDR1 is SQVTM and CDR2 ANQGSEA. CDR3 loop: CSVEATGPPFRGYGYTF. Written as DNA, the CDR3 is TGCAGCGTTGAGGCGACAGGGCCCCCCTTCAGGGGCTATGGCTACACCTTC.

This clone has a single count. The chain joins TRBV28 to TRBJ1-5, with a possible D match to TRBD1 (5 bases). The V gene's germline CDR1 is MDHEN and CDR2 SYDVKM. Trimming removed 3 bases from V and 3 bases from J, with 12 bases in between. This CDR3 is 15 amino acids long. The CDR3 DNA reads TGTGCCAGCAGTTTCGAGATAGGGGCCAATCAGCCCCAGCATTTT. As protein: CASSFEIGANQPQHF.

The CDR3 loop is CASSHGLICLGGCEQFF. In DNA, the CDR3 is TGTGCCAGCAGCCACGGCCTTATTTGTCTAGGGGGCTGTGAGCAGTTCTTC. The V call is TRBV7-8, the J call TRBJ2-1; TRBD1 aligns across 7 bases. The CDR3 spans 17 residues. CDR1 is SGHVS, CDR2 FQNEAQ, per germline. V shed 5 bases, J shed 9 bases, and the junction held 19 bases outside the gene matches.

In its sample, this clone was seen once. The rearrangement links TRBV19 to TRBJ1-5; no reliable D call. V lost 4 bases and J lost 3, with 7 bases in between. The CDR3 totals 13 residues. Germline V gene lookup returns CDR1 LNHDA and CDR2 SQIVND (reference sequence). In DNA, the CDR3 is TGTGCCAGTAGTACTGGACTCAATCAGCCCCAGCATTTT. This codes for CASSTGLNQPQHF.

This clone was observed once. The rearrangement joins TRBV7-2 to TRBJ2-3; TRBD2 matches 7 bases. J was trimmed by 0 bases and V by 5 bases; bases with no gene match: 5. The germline CDR1 and CDR2 sequences are SGHTA and FQGNSA. CDR3 length: 15 residues. The CDR3 is CASSRDYASTDTQYF. CDR3 nucleotide sequence: TGTGCCAGCAGCCGGGACTACGCAAGCACAGATACGCAGTATTTT. The full variable domain, in which reference TRBV7-2 and TRBJ2-3 provide the parts outside the CDR3, is GAGVSQSPSNKVTEKGKDVELRCDPISGHTALYWYRQSLGQGLEFLIYFQGNSAPDKSGLPSDRFSAERTGGSVSTLTIQRTQQEDSAVYLCASSRDYASTDTQYFGPGTRLTVL.

The genes are TRBV27 and TRBJ2-7, with D possibly matching TRBD1 (8 bases). The CDR3 extends over 16 amino acids. Germline CDR1 reads MNHEY; CDR2 reads SMNVEV (reference sequence). V was shortened by 6 bases and J by 6 bases, with 24 bases between the two germline ends. The CDR3 protein is CASSLLGGTGASEQYF. The CDR3 nucleotides are TGTGCCAGCAGCCTATTGGGAGGGACAGGAGCATCCGAGCAGTACTTC.

The chain employs TRBV29-1 and TRBJ2-7; 7 nucleotides agree with TRBD2. Unmatched junction bases numbered 23, after V lost 5 bases and J lost 7 bases. The germline V gene has CDR1 SQVTM and CDR2 ANQGSEA. This CDR3 contains 17 residues. The CDR3 nucleotides read TGCAGCGTTACCGGTCGGGATCCCCGAGGGAGGGCGAGTGAGCAGTACTTC. Translated: CSVTGRDPRGRASEQYF.

The V and J genes are TRBV7-2 and TRBJ2-5; 9 nucleotides agree with TRBD1. The ends lost 5 bases at V and 5 bases at J; junction bases unmatched: 6. The germline gives CDR1 SGHTA, CDR2 FQGNSA. The CDR3 extends over 14 amino acids. CDR3 protein: CASSLTGGGETQYF. As DNA, the CDR3 is TGTGCCAGCAGCCTCACAGGGGGCGGGGAGACCCAGTACTTC.

This clone was seen a single time. V and J are TRBV24-1 and TRBJ2-5, with 10 bases matching TRBD2. J was trimmed by 2 bases and V by 5 bases; bases with no gene match: 4. Germline V gene sequence: CDR1 KGHDR, CDR2 SFDVKD. The CDR3 loop spans 15 amino acids. The CDR3 bases are TGTGCCACCAGTGTCTTACTAGCGGGGCAAGAGACCCAGTACTTC. Translation: CATSVLLAGQETQYF.

The rearrangement uses TRBV7-9 and TRBJ2-7; D perhaps matches TRBD1 (5 bases). V was cut by 4 bases and J by 6 bases, with 7 bases left in between. Germline V gene sequence: CDR1 SEHNR, CDR2 FQNEAQ (reference sequence). The CDR3 runs 11 residues. CDR3 coding DNA: TGTGCCAGCAGCTGGGGCAGCGAGCAGTACTTC. Protein product: CASSWGSEQYF.

The CDR3 here is CASIADLYGYTF. Written as DNA, the CDR3 is TGTGCCAGCATCGCAGATCTCTATGGCTACACCTTC. The chain links TRBV2 to TRBJ1-2; no firm D call. The CDR3 consists of 12 residues. V lost 7 bases, J lost 4 bases, and 10 bases lay in between. Germline V CDR1 and CDR2: SNHLY, FYNNEI.

This clone has just one count. The CDR3 bases are TGTGCCAGCAGCTTGGCCGGACAGGGGGTAATGGGGACCCAGTACTTC. The encoded protein is CASSLAGQGVMGTQYF. The chain recombines TRBV5-6 with TRBJ2-5; TRBD1 agrees at 10 bases. V lost 0 bases, J lost 7 bases, and 9 bases stayed unmatched. This CDR3 contains 16 residues. Germline CDR1 is SGHDT and CDR2 is YYEEEE.

This chain connects TRBV6-1 to TRBJ2-1, with TRBD1 matching over 7 bases. The V gene end was trimmed by 3 bases and the J gene end by 6 bases; junction bases not matched to a gene: 11. Germline V gives CDR1 MNHNS, CDR2 SASEGT. This CDR3 is 16 amino acids long. CDR3 nucleotides: TGTGCCAGCAGTGATTTCATAACAGGGGTAGTCAATGAGCAGTTCTTC. This sequence encodes CASSDFITGVVNEQFF.

The chain recombines TRBV27 with TRBJ1-1, with 10 bases that match TRBD1. The V and J ends lost 8 bases and 0 bases, in that order; junction bases with no gene match: 12. Germline CDR1 MNHEY, CDR2 SMNVEV (reference sequence). The CDR3 runs to 17 residues. The chain's CDR3 is CASYAGQGLGMNTEAFF. CDR3 bases: TGTGCCAGCTACGCGGGACAGGGGCTTGGTATGAACACTGAAGCTTTCTTT.

There are a few counts of this clone. The rearrangement joins TRBV29-1 to TRBJ2-5; no clear D gene. The V end was cut by 4 bases, the J end by 3 bases, with 12 bases between. The CDR3 is 13 amino acids. The germline V gene has CDR1 SQVTM and CDR2 ANQGSEA. Written as DNA, the CDR3 is TGCAGCGTTGGAGAGCAGTACAAAGAGACCCAGTACTTC. Protein product: CSVGEQYKETQYF.

The chain is built from TRBV19 and TRBJ1-2; tentative D call: TRBD1 (6 bases). The CDR3 totals 14 residues. V lost 5 bases, J lost 8 bases, and 18 bases lay in between. Germline lookup yields CDR1 LNHDA and CDR2 SQIVND (reference sequence). CDR3: CASSPSQGLGGYTF. CDR3 bases: TGTGCCAGTAGTCCTTCCCAGGGGCTTGGGGGCTACACCTTC.

This chain connects TRBV7-8 to TRBJ1-2; 8 bases fit TRBD1. This CDR3 is built from 15 residues. Germline assignment: CDR1 SGHVS and CDR2 FQNEAQ. J was trimmed by 4 bases and V by 0 bases; bases with no gene match: 4. DNA for the CDR3: TGTGCCAGCAGCTTAGCGGACAGGGTGGGCTATGGCTACACCTTC. It is translated as CASSLADRVGYGYTF.

The V and J genes are TRBV5-4 and TRBJ1-5; D is possibly TRBD1 (6 bases). Trimming stripped 4 bases from V and 1 base from J, with 12 bases between. The CDR3 is 15 residues long. Germline V gene lookup returns CDR1 SGHNT and CDR2 YYREEE (reference sequence). The CDR3 nucleotides read TGTGCCAGCAGCGATCAGGGGAACAGCAATCAGCCCCAGCATTTT. Translation: CASSDQGNSNQPQHF.

The J gene is TRBJ1-3, the V gene TRBV6-2 or TRBV6-3; TRBD1 is a possible D gene (5 bases). V was clipped by 2 bases and J by 2 bases, with 10 bases between them. The CDR3 sequence is 15 residues long. Germline V lookup: CDR1 MNHEY, CDR2 SVGEGT. The CDR3 protein is CASSYQGWTGNTIYF. CDR3 coding DNA: TGTGCCAGCAGTTACCAGGGATGGACTGGAAACACCATATATTTT.

The chain combines TRBV5-1 with TRBJ2-1; D perhaps matches TRBD2 (6 bases). The CDR3 contains 14 residues. Deletions cut 2 bases from V and 6 bases from J, with 12 bases between. Germline V gives CDR1 SGHRS, CDR2 YFSETQ. The chain's CDR3 is CASSLPEGLNEQFF. CDR3 nucleotide sequence: TGCGCCAGCAGCTTACCGGAGGGGCTCAATGAGCAGTTCTTC.

The chain uses TRBV6-1 and TRBJ1-2; D is perhaps TRBD1 (5 bases). V was clipped by 2 bases and J by 7 bases, with 17 bases between them. The CDR3 consists of 15 residues. CDR1 and CDR2 (germline): MNHNS, SASEGT. CDR3 bases: TGTGCCAGCAGTGAAATCGGCAGGGTGGGTACTGGCTACACCTTC. It encodes CASSEIGRVGTGYTF.

The chain recombines TRBV24-1 with TRBJ2-7; 12 positions agree with TRBD2. The CDR3 sequence is 16 residues long. The germline V gene encodes CDR1 KGHDR and CDR2 SFDVKD. The trim removed 4 bases at V and 1 base at J, leaving 4 bases unmatched. CDR3 loop: CATSDPTSGRSYEQYF. Written as DNA, the CDR3 is TGTGCCACCAGTGACCCTACTAGCGGGAGGTCCTACGAGCAGTACTTC.

Only one count was recorded for this clone. The V and J genes are TRBV28 and TRBJ2-7; a weak D match, TRBD1 (6 bases). Germline CDR1 and CDR2: MDHEN and SYDVKM. This CDR3 region has 16 residues. V shed 7 bases and J shed 2 bases, with 21 bases lying between them. CDR3 DNA: TGTGCCAGCACCGTCTTTTCTTTACAGGGTACCTACGAGCAGTACTTC. Amino acid sequence: CASTVFSLQGTYEQYF.

The chain has TRBV5-6 and TRBJ2-3, with 11 bases lining up with TRBD2. In germline, CDR1 is SGHDT, CDR2 YYEEEE. The CDR3 covers 17 residues. V lost 4 bases, J lost 2 bases, and 9 bases stayed unmatched. The DNA for the CDR3 is TGTGCCAGCAGCCAATTAGGGACTAGCGGCCTCACAGATACGCAGTATTTT. Its protein product is CASSQLGTSGLTDTQYF. Full variable domain (missing parts from reference TRBV5-6 and TRBJ2-3): DAGVTQSPTHLIKTRGQQVTLRCSPKSGHDTVSWYQQALGQGPQFIFQYYEEEERQRGNFPDRFSGHQFPNYSSELNVNALLLGDSALYLCASSQLGTSGLTDTQYFGPGTRLTVL.

This chain links TRBV28 with TRBJ1-1; D perhaps matches TRBD1 (5 bases). The CDR3 sequence is 15 residues long. V gave up 3 bases and J gave up 4 bases, with 15 bases separating them. Germline V CDR1 and CDR2: MDHEN, SYDVKM. CDR3 loop: CASSLGGVPVTEAFF. CDR3 DNA: TGTGCCAGCAGTTTGGGAGGGGTCCCTGTCACTGAAGCTTTCTTT. Together with reference TRBV28 and TRBJ1-1, the CDR3 gives the full variable domain: DVKVTQSSRYLVKRTGEKVFLECVQDMDHENMFWYRQDPGLGLRLIYFSYDVKMKEKGDIPEGYSVSREKKERFSLILESASTNQTSMYLCASSLGGVPVTEAFFGQGTRLTVV.

The chain recombines TRBV5-1 with TRBJ1-1, with D possibly matching TRBD1 (6 bases). V lost 0 bases to trimming and J lost 9 bases, with 15 bases between them. This CDR3 is built from 14 residues. Germline V lookup: CDR1 SGHRS, CDR2 YFSETQ. In DNA form, the CDR3 reads TGCGCCAGCAGCTTGGACGGGGGGCCCGTTCAAGCTTTCTTT. Residues: CASSLDGGPVQAFF.

CDR3 in amino acids: CSVGPRYADTQYF. CDR3 sequence (DNA): TGCAGCGTTGGCCCGAGATACGCAGATACGCAGTATTTT. This chain connects TRBV29-1 to TRBJ2-3; D gene ambiguous. CDR3 length: 13 residues. Per germline, CDR1 SQVTM and CDR2 ANQGSEA. V lost 4 bases and J lost 4, with 12 bases in between.

This rearrangement joins TRBV19 to TRBJ2-1; 12 bases are a match to TRBD2. This CDR3 contains 18 residues. V gave up 0 bases and J gave up 4 bases; unmatched junction bases: 7. The germline V gene has CDR1 LNHDA and CDR2 SQIVND (reference sequence). DNA for the CDR3: TGTGCCAGTAGTATAGATAAGTGGACTAGCGGGGCATACAATGAGCAGTTCTTC. It translates to CASSIDKWTSGAYNEQFF.

This chain links TRBV11-2 with TRBJ2-1, with D maybe TRBD2 (6 bases). The CDR3 has 17 residues. V was trimmed by 0 bases and J by 8 bases, leaving 20 bases between them. Germline V CDR1 and CDR2: SGHAT, FQNNGV. CDR3 DNA: TGTGCCAGCAGCTTAGATCCGGGGTGGGAGGTGGGACATGAGCAGTTCTTC. Its protein product is CASSLDPGWEVGHEQFF.

This sequence joins TRBV29-1 and TRBJ1-4, with TRBD1 matching over 7 bases. The CDR3 runs 17 residues. V trimming: 4 bases; J trimming: 2 bases; junction bases outside the gene matches: 13. Germline-derived CDR1 and CDR2 are SQVTM and ANQGSEA. CDR3 loop: CSVGWGQLRETNEKLFF. In DNA form, the CDR3 reads TGCAGCGTTGGTTGGGGACAGCTCAGAGAGACTAATGAAAAACTGTTTTTT.

This chain joins TRBV7-3 and TRBJ2-1, with 7 bases aligning to TRBD2. The V gene end was trimmed by 6 bases and the J gene end by 8 bases; junction bases not matched to a gene: 4. The germline gives CDR1 SGHTA, CDR2 FQGTGA. There are 12 residues in the CDR3. CDR3 region: CASSSAGDEQFF. The CDR3 bases are TGTGCCAGCAGTTCCGCGGGAGATGAGCAGTTCTTC.